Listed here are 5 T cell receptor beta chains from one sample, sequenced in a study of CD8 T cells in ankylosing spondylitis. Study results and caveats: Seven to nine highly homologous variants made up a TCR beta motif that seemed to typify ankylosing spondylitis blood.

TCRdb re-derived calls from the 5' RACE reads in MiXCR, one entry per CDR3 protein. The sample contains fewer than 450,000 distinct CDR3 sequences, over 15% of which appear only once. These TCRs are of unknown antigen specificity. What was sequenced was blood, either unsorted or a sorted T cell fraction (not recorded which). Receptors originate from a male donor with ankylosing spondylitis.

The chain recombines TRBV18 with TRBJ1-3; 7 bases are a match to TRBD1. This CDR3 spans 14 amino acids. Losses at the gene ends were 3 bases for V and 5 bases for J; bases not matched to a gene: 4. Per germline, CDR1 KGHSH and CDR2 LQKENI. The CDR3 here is CASSPTTGRNTIYF. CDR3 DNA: TGTGCCAGCTCACCGACGACAGGGAGAAACACCATATATTTT.

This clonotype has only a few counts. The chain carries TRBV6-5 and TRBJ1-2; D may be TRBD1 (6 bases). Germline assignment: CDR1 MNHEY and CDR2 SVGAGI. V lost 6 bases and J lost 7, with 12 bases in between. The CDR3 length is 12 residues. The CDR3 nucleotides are TGTGCCAGCAGGCAACAGGGTATTGGCTACACCTTC. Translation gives CASRQQGIGYTF.

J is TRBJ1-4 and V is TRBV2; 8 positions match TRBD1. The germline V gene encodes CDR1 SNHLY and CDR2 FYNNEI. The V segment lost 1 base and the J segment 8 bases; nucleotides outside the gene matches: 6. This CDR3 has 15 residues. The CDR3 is CASSEGTGKGEKLFF. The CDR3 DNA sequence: TGTGCCAGCAGTGAAGGGACAGGGAAAGGCGAAAAACTGTTTTTT.

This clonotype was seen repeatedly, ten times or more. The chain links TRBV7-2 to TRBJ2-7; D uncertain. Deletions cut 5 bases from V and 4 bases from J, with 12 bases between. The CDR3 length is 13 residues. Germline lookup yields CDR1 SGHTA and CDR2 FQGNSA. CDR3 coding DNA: TGTGCCAGCAGCGAAAGAGTAGGATACGAGCAGTACTTC. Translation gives CASSERVGYEQYF.

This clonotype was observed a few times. The DNA for the CDR3 is TGTGCCAGCAGCAACGGGACAGGGGTTAGAGGGGGCTACACCTTC. Residues: CASSNGTGVRGGYTF. The chain uses TRBV27 and TRBJ1-2; TRBD1 matches 10 bases. The length of the CDR3 is 15 residues. With 6 bases clipped from V and 8 bases from J, the junction kept 12 bases outside the gene matches. Germline CDR1 MNHEY, CDR2 SMNVEV (reference sequence).